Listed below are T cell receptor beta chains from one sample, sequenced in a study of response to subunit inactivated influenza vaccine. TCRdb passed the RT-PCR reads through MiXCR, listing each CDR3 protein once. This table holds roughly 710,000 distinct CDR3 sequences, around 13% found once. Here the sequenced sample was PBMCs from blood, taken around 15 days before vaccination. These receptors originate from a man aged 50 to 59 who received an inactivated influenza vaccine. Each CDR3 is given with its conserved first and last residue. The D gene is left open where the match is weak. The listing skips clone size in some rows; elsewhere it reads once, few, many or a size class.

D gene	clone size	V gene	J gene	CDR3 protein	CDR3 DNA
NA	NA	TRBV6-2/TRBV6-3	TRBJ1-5	CASISTRGRQFNQPQHF	TGTGCCAGCATCTCTACCCGGGGACGGCAATTCAATCAGCCCCAGCATTTT
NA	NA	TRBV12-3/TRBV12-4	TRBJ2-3	CASRTYGGRSTDTQYF	TGTGCCAGCAGGACCTACGGAGGGAGGAGCACAGATACGCAGTATTTT
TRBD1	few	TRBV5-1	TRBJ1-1	CASSFGTGARTEAFF	TGCGCCAGCAGCTTTGGGACAGGGGCGAGGACTGAAGCTTTCTTT
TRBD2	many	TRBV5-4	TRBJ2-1	CASSLAAGGYNEQFF	TGTGCCAGCAGCTTGGCCGCGGGGGGGTACAATGAGCAGTTCTTC
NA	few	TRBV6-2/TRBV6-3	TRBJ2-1	CASGGTGIALAGFNLFYNEQFF	TGTGCCAGCGGGGGGACAGGGATAGCTCTAGCGGGGTTTAACCTCTTCTACAATGAGCAGTTCTTC
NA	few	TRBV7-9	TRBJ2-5	CASSWTRGRETQYF	TGTGCCAGCAGCTGGACTAGGGGGCGAGAGACCCAGTACTTC
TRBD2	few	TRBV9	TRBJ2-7	CASSAGLAGGAEQYF	TGTGCCAGCAGCGCGGGACTAGCGGGAGGTGCCGAGCAGTACTTC
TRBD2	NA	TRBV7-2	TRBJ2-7	CASSSTGTSGGDEQYF	TGTGCCAGCAGCTCAACCGGGACTAGCGGGGGGGACGAACAGTACTTC
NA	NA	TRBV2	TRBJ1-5	CASSGNNLPQHF	TGTGCCAGCAGTGGAAATAATCTGCCCCAGCATTTT
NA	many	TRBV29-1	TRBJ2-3	CSVATGARTDTQYF	TGCAGCGTTGCTACCGGGGCCCGCACAGATACGCAGTATTTT
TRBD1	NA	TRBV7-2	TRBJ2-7	CASSPVGRDRASYEQYF	TGTGCCAGCAGCCCAGTGGGACGGGACAGGGCCTCCTACGAGCAGTACTTC
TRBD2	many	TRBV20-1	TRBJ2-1	CSASSLAGVYNEQFF	TGCAGTGCTAGTTCTCTAGCGGGGGTCTACAATGAGCAGTTCTTC
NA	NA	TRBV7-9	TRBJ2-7	CASSLGGRGDEQYF	TGTGCCAGCAGCTTAGGAGGCAGGGGCGACGAGCAGTACTTC
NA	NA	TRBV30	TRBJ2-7	CAWRRALYEQYF	TGTGCCTGGAGGAGGGCTCTCTACGAGCAGTACTTC
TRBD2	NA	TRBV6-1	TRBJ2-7	CASSWTSGYYEQYF	TGTGCCAGCAGCTGGACTAGCGGATACTACGAGCAGTACTTC
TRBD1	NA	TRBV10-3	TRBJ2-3	CAISKTGDTDTQYF	TGTGCCATCAGCAAAACAGGGGACACAGATACGCAGTATTTT
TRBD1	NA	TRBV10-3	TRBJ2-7	CAIKGDRGSEQYF	TGTGCCATCAAAGGGGACAGGGGTTCCGAGCAGTACTTC
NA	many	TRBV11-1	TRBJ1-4	CASRPDFRRERRGEKLFF	TGTGCCAGCAGGCCAGACTTCAGAAGGGAAAGGAGGGGTGAAAAACTGTTTTTT
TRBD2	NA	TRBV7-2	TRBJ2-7	CATGRGTINNEQYF	TGTGCCACCGGGAGGGGGACTATTAACAACGAGCAGTACTTC
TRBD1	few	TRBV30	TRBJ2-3	CAWSYKQGVGTDTQYF	TGTGCCTGGAGTTATAAACAGGGGGTCGGCACAGATACGCAGTATTTT
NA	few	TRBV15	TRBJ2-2	CATSRDRGVLGELFF	TGTGCCACCAGCAGAGATAGAGGAGTACTCGGGGAGCTGTTTTTT
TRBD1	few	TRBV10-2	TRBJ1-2	CASSEAQGGDYGYTF	TGCGCCAGCAGTGAGGCGCAGGGGGGGGACTATGGCTACACCTTC
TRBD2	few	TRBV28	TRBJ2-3	CASIPSALLAGGTDTQYF	TGTGCCAGCATCCCGTCGGCCCTCCTAGCGGGAGGCACAGATACGCAGTATTTT
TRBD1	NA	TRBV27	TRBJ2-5	CASSYGDRVETQYF	TGTGCCAGCAGTTACGGTGACAGGGTAGAGACCCAGTACTTC
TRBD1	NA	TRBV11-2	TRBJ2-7	CASSLVDHGTGRYEQYF	TGTGCCAGCAGCTTAGTGGACCACGGGACAGGACGCTACGAGCAGTACTTC
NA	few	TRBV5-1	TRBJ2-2	CASSPSLSITNTGELFF	TGCGCCAGCAGCCCATCACTGTCCATAACGAACACCGGGGAGCTGTTTTTT
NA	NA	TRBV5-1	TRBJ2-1	CASSLDSPMSSYNEQFF	TGCGCCAGCAGCTTGGATTCCCCAATGAGCTCCTACAATGAGCAGTTCTTC
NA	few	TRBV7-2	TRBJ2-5	CASSWVEGQETQYF	TGTGCCAGCAGCTGGGTTGAGGGCCAGGAGACCCAGTACTTC